Given below is one T cell receptor (beta chain) in context. Its antigen is still unknown. The sample belongs to a study of T-cell memory formation after mild COVID-19. The overall study: Largely donor-specific TCR clusters were found. Study results and limitations: CD4+ contracting clones were mainly CM and EM; CD8+ ones, EMRA. Later expanders leaned CD4+, whereas clones that contracted between day 15 and 85 were balanced CD4/CD8.

CDR3 length: 13 residues. CDR1 LGHDT and CDR2 YNNKEL come from the germline V gene (reference sequence). The V gene lost 3 bases and the J gene lost 1 base, with 5 bases spanning the gap. One entry per CDR3 protein results from TCRdb running MiXCR on the 5' RACE reads. In the table there are 300,000 to 400,000 distinct CDR3 sequences, about an eighth of which are singletons. The specimen sequenced was PBMCs or a T cell subset sorted from them (not recorded which). The receptor was isolated from a man between 18 and 29 years old who had mild COVID-19 (a few samples of this study predate the infection). Cell type and time point are not known. The rearrangement joins TRBV3-1 to TRBJ2-3; D uncertain. CDR3 sequence: CASSHYGTDTQYF. CDR3 nucleotide sequence: TGTGCCAGCAGCCATTACGGCACAGATACGCAGTATTTT.